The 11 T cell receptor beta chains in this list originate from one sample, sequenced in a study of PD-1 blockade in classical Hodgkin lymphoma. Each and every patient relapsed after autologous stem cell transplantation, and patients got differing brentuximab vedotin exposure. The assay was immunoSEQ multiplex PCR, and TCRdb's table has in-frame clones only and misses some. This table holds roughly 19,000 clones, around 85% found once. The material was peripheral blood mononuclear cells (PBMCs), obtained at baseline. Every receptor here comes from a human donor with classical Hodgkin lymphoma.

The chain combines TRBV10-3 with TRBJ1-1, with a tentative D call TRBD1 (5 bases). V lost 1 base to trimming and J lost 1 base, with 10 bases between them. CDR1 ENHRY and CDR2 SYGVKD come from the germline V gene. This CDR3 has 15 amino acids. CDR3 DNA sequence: TGTGCCATCAGTGAGTGGGGCAATCGGAACACTGAAGCTTTCTTT. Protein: CAISEWGNRNTEAFF.

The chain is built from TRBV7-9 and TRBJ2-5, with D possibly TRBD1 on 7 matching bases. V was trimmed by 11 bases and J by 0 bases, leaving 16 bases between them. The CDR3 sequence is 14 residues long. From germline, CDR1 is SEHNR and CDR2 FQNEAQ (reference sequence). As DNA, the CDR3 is TGTGCCGGGGGGACAGCATTGAACCAAGAGACCCAGTACTTC. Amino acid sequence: CAGGTALNQETQYF.

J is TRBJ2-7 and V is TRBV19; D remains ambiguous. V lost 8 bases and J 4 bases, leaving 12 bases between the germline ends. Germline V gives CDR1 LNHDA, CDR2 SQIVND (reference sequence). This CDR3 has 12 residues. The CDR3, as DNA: TGTGCCAGTCGGGCAGGCGGATACGAGCAGTACTTC. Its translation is CASRAGGYEQYF.

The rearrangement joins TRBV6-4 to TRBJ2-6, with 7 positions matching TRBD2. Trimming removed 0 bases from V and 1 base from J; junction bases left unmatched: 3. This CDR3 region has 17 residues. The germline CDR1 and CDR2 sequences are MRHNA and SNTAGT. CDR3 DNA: TGTGCCAGCAGTGACTCACCAGCGGGATCTGGGGCCAACGTCCTGACTTTC. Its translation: CASSDSPAGSGANVLTF.

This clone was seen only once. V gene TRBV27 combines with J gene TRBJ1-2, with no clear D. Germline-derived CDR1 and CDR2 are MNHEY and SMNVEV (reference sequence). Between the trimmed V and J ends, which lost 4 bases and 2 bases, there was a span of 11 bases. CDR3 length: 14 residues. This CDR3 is CASSSVLENYGYTF. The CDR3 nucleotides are TGTGCCAGCAGTTCGGTTCTCGAAAACTATGGCTACACCTTC.

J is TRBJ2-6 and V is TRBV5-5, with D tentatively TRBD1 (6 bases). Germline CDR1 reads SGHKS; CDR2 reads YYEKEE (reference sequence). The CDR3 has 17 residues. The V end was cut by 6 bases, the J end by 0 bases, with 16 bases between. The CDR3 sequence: CASNLGAGDSGANVLTF. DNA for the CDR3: TGTGCCAGCAACCTGGGGGCCGGGGACTCTGGGGCCAACGTCCTGACTTTC.

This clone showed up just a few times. CDR3 residues: CASSLGTGVNNQPQHF. CDR3 DNA: TGTGCCAGCAGCTTAGGGACAGGGGTGAACAATCAGCCCCAGCATTTT. This chain links TRBV7-9 with TRBJ1-5; 9 bases are a match to TRBD1. The CDR3 runs 16 residues. The V segment lost 1 base and the J segment 3 bases; nucleotides outside the gene matches: 4. Germline CDR1 is SEHNR and CDR2 is FQNEAQ (reference sequence).

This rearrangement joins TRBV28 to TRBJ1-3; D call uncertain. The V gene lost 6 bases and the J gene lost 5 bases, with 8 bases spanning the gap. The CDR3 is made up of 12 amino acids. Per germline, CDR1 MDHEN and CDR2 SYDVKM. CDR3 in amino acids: CASSVPRNTIYF. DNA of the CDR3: TGTGCCAGCAGCGTCCCGAGAAACACCATATATTTT.

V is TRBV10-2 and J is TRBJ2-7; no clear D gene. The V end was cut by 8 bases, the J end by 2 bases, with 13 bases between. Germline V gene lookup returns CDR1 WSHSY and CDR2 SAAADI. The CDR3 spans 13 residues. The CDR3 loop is CASQRQAPYEQYF. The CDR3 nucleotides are TGCGCCAGCCAAAGGCAAGCGCCCTACGAGCAGTACTTC.

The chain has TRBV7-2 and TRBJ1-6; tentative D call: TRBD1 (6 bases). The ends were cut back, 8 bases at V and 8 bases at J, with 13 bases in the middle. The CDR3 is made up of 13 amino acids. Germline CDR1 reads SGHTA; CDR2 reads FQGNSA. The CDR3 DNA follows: TGTGCCAGCCGAGTGGGGGGCTATTCACCCCTCCACTTT. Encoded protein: CASRVGGYSPLHF.

CDR3 sequence (DNA): TGTGCCAGCAGCGACGGGACAGGGGCGCCCTACGAGCAGTACTTC. This sequence encodes CASSDGTGAPYEQYF. The V call is TRBV9, the J call TRBJ2-7; 10 nucleotides agree with TRBD1. The CDR3 extends over 15 amino acids. The germline V gene encodes CDR1 SGDLS and CDR2 YYNGEE. The V segment lost 3 bases and the J segment 2 bases; nucleotides outside the gene matches: 5.